This is a list of T cell receptor beta chains from one sample in a study of glioma-infiltrating T cells. One entry per CDR3 protein results from TCRdb running MiXCR on the multiplex PCR reads. The repertoire holds some 150,000 distinct CDR3 sequences, 39% seen once, with about 18% in the top ten. Specimen: glioma tissue, nonneoplastic brain tissue, or PBMCs (not recorded which). These receptors were obtained from a human donor with low-grade glioma or glioblastoma, undergoing nonglioma brain surgery, or in good health (not recorded which). The CDR3 runs from the conserved cysteine through the conserved F or W.

TRBJ2-3,TRBV24-1,CATSGVSGSLTDTQYF
TRBJ1-1,TRBV4-1,CASSHQARGTRNTEAFF
TRBJ1-2,TRBV12-3/TRBV12-4,CASRMTEQNYGYTF
TRBJ1-5,TRBV18,CASSPTSDGYQPQHF
TRBJ2-1,TRBV28,CASSYSSSSNEQFF
TRBJ2-3,TRBV20-1,CSASPRLAGVGELDTQYF
TRBJ1-1,TRBV20-1,CSASLGTLNTEAFF
TRBJ2-3,TRBV24-1,CATSGPAGSTDTQYF
TRBJ2-1,TRBV6-2/TRBV6-3,CASSYENEQFF
TRBJ2-7,TRBV6-1,CASSLVGPYEQYF
TRBJ2-5,TRBV6-2/TRBV6-3,CASSSDQLWTQYF
TRBJ1-2,TRBV19,CASKPPRQDYGYTF
TRBJ1-2,TRBV20-1,CSALDGGFGYTF
TRBJ2-3,TRBV27,CASSLSWGGQTNTQYF
TRBJ2-2,TRBV3-1,CASSRRSGTGELFF